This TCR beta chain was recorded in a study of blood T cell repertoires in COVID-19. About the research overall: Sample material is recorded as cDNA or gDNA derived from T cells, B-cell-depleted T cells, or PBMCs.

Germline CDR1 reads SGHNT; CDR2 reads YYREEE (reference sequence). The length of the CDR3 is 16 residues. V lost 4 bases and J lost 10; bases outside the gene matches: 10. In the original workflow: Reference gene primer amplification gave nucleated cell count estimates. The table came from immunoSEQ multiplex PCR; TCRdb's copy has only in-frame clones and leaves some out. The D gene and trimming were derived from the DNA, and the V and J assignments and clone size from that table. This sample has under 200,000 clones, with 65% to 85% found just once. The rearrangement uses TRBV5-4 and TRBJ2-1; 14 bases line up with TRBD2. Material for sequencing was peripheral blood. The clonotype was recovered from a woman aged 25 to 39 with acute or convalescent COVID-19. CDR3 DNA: TGTGCCAGCAGCCCCGGACTAGCGGGGGGTACATGGGAGCAGTTCTTC. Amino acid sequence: CASSPGLAGGTWEQFF. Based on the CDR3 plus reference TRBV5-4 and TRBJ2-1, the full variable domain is ETGVTQSPTHLIKTRGQQVTLRCSSQSGHNTVSWYQQALGQGPQFIFQYYREEENGRGNFPPRFSGLQFPNYSSELNVNALELDDSALYLCASSPGLAGGTWEQFFGPGTRLTVL.